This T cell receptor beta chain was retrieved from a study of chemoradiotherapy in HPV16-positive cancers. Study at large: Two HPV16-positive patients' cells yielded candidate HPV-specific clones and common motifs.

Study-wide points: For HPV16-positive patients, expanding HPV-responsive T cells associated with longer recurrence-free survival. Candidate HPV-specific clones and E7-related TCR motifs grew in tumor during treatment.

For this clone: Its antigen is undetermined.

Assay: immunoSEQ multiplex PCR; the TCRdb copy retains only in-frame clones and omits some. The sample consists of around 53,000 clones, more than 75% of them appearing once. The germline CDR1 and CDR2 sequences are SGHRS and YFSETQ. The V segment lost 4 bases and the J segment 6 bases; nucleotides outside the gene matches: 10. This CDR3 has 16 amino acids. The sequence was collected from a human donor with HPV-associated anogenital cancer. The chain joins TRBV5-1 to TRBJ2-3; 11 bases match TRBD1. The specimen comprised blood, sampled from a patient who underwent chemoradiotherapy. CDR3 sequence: CASSIGTGGAVDTQYF. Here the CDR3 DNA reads TGCGCCAGCAGCATTGGGACAGGGGGTGCGGTGGATACGCAGTATTTT.